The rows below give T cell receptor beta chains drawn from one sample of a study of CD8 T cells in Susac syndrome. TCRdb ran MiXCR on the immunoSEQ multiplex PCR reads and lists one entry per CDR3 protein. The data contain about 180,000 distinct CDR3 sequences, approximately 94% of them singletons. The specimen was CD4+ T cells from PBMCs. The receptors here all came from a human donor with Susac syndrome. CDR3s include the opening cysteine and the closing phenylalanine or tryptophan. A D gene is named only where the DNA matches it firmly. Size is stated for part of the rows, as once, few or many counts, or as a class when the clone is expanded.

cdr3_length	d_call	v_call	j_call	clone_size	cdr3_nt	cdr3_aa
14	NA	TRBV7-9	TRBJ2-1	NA	TGTGCCAGCAGCTTACTAGCAACCGTCAATGAGCAGTTCTTC	CASSLLATVNEQFF
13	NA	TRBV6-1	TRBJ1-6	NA	TGTGCCAGCAGTGAAAACGGGAATTCACCCCTCCACTTT	CASSENGNSPLHF
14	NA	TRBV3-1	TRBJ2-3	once	TGTGCCAGCAGCCAAGATCGATATACAGATACGCAGTATTTT	CASSQDRYTDTQYF
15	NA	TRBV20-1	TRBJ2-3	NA	TGCAGTGCTAGAGAGGGCAGCACTAGCACAGATACGCAGTATTTT	CSAREGSTSTDTQYF
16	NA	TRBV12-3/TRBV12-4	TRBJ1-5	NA	TGTGCCAGCAGTTTAGATAGGACCTATAGCAATCAGCCCCAGCATTTT	CASSLDRTYSNQPQHF
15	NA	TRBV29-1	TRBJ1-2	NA	TGCAGCGCTAGGGCCGGGACACCCTTGAGCTATGGCTACACCTTC	CSARAGTPLSYGYTF
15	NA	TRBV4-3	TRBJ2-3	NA	TGCGCCAGCAGCCAAGGGTGGCTGGGCACAGATACGCAGTATTTT	CASSQGWLGTDTQYF
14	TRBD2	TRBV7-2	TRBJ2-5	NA	TGTGCCAGCAGCACCCCGGGAGGCCAAGAGACCCAGTACTTC	CASSTPGGQETQYF
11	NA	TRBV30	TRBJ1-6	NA	TGTGCCTGGGGACGTCTCTCGTCCCTCCACTTT	CAWGRLSSLHF
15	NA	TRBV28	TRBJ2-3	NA	TGTGCCAGCACGCCCCTCGAGGCGGGCACAGATACGCAGTATTTT	CASTPLEAGTDTQYF
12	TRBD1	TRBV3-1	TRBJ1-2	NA	TGTGCCAGCAGCCAGACAGGGCTGAGCTACACCTTC	CASSQTGLSYTF
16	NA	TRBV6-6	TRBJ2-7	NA	TGTGCCAGCAGCGAGAGCTCTGGGGGGACCACCTACGAGCAGTACTTC	CASSESSGGTTYEQYF
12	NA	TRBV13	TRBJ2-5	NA	TGTGCCAGCAGCTTAGTCCAAGAGACCCAGTACTTC	CASSLVQETQYF
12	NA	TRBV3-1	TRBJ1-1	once	TGTGCCAGCAGCCAAGAGGGCACTGAAGCTTTCTTT	CASSQEGTEAFF
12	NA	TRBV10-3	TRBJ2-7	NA	TGTGCCATCAGTGACAGTTCCTACGAGCAGTACTTC	CAISDSSYEQYF
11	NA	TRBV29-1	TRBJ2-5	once	TGCAGCGTTGTATGGCGGGAGACCCAGTACTTC	CSVVWRETQYF
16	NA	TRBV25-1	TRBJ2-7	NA	TGTGCCAGCAGTGAAGGGGGGACTCCCCAATTCTACGAGCAGTACTTC	CASSEGGTPQFYEQYF
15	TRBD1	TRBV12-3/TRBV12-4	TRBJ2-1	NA	TGTGCCAGCAGTTCCGGGACAGGGACCTACAATGAGCAGTTCTTC	CASSSGTGTYNEQFF
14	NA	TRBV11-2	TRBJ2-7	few	TGTGCCAGCAGCTTAGGGATACAGGGCTACGAGCAGTACTTC	CASSLGIQGYEQYF
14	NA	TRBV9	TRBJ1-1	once	TGTGCCAGCAGCGTAACCGGGACGAACACTGAAGCTTTCTTT	CASSVTGTNTEAFF
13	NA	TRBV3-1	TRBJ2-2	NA	TGTGCCAGCAGCCAAGAAACTCGCGGGGAGCTGTTTTTT	CASSQETRGELFF
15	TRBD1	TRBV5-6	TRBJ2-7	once	TGTGCCAGCAGCTTCGGACAGGGCGAAGGCTACGAGCAGTACTTC	CASSFGQGEGYEQYF
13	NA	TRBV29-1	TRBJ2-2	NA	TGCAGCGTTGGAACCCTGAACACCGGGGAGCTGTTTTTT	CSVGTLNTGELFF
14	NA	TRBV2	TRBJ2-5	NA	TGTGCCAGCAGTGAAGTAGGGGCCCGTGGGACCCAGTACTTC	CASSEVGARGTQYF
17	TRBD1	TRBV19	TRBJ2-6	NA	TGTGCCAGTAGTGTGGGACAGGGCCGCTCTGGGGCCAACGTCCTGACTTTC	CASSVGQGRSGANVLTF
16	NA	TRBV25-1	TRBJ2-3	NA	TGTGCCAGCAGTCTCTTCCGGGACTCTGGTGAAGATACGCAGTATTTT	CASSLFRDSGEDTQYF
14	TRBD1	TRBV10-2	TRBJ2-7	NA	TGCGCCAGCAGTGGGCAGGGGGCGGACTACGAGCAGTACTTC	CASSGQGADYEQYF
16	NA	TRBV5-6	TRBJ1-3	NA	TGTGCCAGCAGCTTGGACCTCTCCCCTTCTGGAAACACCATATATTTT	CASSLDLSPSGNTIYF
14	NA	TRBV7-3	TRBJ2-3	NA	TGTGCCAGCAGCCCCTCGTATAGCACAGATACGCAGTATTTT	CASSPSYSTDTQYF
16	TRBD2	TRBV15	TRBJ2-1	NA	TGTGCCACCAGCAGAGTCGCTAGCGGGGGGGCCTATGAGCAGTTCTTC	CATSRVASGGAYEQFF
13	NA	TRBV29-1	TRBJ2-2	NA	TGCAGCGGTACAGGCAGCCACACCGGGGAGCTGTTTTTT	CSGTGSHTGELFF
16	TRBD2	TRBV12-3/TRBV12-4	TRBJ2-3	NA	TGTGCCAGCACCCTGACTAGCGGGGGGGCCACAGATACGCAGTATTTT	CASTLTSGGATDTQYF
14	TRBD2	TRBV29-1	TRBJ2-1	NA	TGCAGCGTTTCCGGGACTAGCGGGGGGGATGAGCAGTTCTTC	CSVSGTSGGDEQFF
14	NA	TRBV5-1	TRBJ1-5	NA	TGCGCCAGCAGTTACGACAGCGGCAATCAGCCCCAGCATTTT	CASSYDSGNQPQHF
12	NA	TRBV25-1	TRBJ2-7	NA	TGTGCCAGCAGTGATCGGGGGCACGAGCAGTACTTC	CASSDRGHEQYF
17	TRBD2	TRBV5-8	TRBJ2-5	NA	TGTGCCAGCAGCCCACTAGCGGGGGCCTCATACCAAGAGACCCAGTACTTC	CASSPLAGASYQETQYF
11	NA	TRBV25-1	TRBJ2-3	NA	TGTGCCAGTAGGGGGGCCGATACGCAGTATTTT	CASRGADTQYF
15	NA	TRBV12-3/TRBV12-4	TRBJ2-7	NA	TGTGCCAGCAGTTGGGCCGGTTTGGGCGTGCACGAGCAGTACTTC	CASSWAGLGVHEQYF
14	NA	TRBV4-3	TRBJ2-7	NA	TGCGCCAGCAGCCAAGATTGGACCGCCTACGAGCAGTACTTC	CASSQDWTAYEQYF
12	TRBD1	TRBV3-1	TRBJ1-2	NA	TGTGCCAGCAGCGGACAGGGCTCTGGCTACACCTTC	CASSGQGSGYTF
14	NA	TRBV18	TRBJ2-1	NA	TGTGCCAGCTCACCAGGGAACTCCTACAATGAGCAGTTCTTC	CASSPGNSYNEQFF
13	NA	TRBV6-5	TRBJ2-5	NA	TGTGCCAGCTCAAGGGCAGAACAAGAGACCCAGTACTTC	CASSRAEQETQYF
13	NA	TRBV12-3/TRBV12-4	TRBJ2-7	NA	TGTGCCAGCGGACCTACAGGGAGCTACGAGCAGTACTTC	CASGPTGSYEQYF